This TCR beta chain appears in the sequencing data of a study of OX40 agonist ivuxolimab in advanced cancers. The overall study: Patients with prior anti-PD-1, anti-PD-L1 or anti-CTLA-4 therapy were eligible; 35% to 50% had some.

V was pared by 5 bases and J by 10 bases, with 12 bases between. This CDR3 is built from 12 residues. The V gene's germline CDR1 is SGHVS and CDR2 FNYEAQ. Sequenced by immunoSEQ multiplex PCR; TCRdb stores in-frame clones only, minus some. The table shows tens of thousands of clones, with around 80% occurring only once. Study observations and caveats: On average, CD8+ T cells had more expanded clones than CD4+. Low normalized clonal expansion also occurred in some nonresponding patients.

In regard to this clone: Its specificity is not known.

The gene calls are TRBV7-6 and TRBJ2-1, with TRBD1 as a possible D gene (5 bases). The receptor was isolated from an adult with an advanced solid tumor such as melanoma, head and neck, liver or kidney cancer. The sample consisted of CD4+ or CD8+ T cells sorted from blood, taken in a trial of the OX40 agonist ivuxolimab. This CDR3 is CASSNAGNEQFF. The CDR3 region has the DNA TGTGCCAGCAGCAACGCAGGGAACGAGCAGTTCTTC.